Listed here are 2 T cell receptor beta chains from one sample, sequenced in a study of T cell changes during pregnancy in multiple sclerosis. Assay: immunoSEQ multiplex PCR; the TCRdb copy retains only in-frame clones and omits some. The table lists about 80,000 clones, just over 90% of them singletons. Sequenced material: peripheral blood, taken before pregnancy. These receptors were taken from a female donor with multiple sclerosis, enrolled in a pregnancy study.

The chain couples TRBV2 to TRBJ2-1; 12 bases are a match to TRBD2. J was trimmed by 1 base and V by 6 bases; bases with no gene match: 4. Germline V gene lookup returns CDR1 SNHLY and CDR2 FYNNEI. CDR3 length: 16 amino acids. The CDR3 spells CASRPLAGGSYNEQFF. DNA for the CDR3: TGTGCCAGCAGACCACTAGCGGGGGGTTCCTACAATGAGCAGTTCTTC. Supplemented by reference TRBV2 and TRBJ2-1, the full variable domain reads EPEVTQTPSHQVTQMGQEVILRCVPISNHLYFYWYRQILGQKVEFLVSFYNNEISEKSEIFDDQFSVERPDGSNFTLKIRSTKLEDSAMYFCASRPLAGGSYNEQFFGPGTRLTVL.

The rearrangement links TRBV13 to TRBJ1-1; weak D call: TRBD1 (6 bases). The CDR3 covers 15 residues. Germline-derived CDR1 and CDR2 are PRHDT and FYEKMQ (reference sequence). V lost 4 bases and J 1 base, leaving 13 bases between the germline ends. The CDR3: CASSSRGIGNTEAFF. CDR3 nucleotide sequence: TGTGCCAGCAGCTCCAGGGGAATAGGGAACACTGAAGCTTTCTTT.